The entry below gives a single TCR beta chain sequence along with its context. Its specificity is unknown. The entry originates in a study of cytomegalovirus exposure and HLA in healthy donors. Study background: There were roughly 110 million unique TCR beta sequences, drawn from about 200 million T cells, in an earlier analysis. Roughly 77 million unique TCRs from HLA-typed donors made up an early data release.

Study-level findings and limits: There were 160 or so TCR beta chains listed as cytomegalovirus-associated. A missense variant in DCLRE1C was later tied to TCR beta V- and J-gene trimming.

Germline CDR1 SGHDN, CDR2 FVKESK. The length of the CDR3 is 13 residues. V was cut by 4 bases and J by 7 bases, with 12 bases left in between. PCR primers comprised 60 Vbeta and 13 Jbeta primers. The assay was immunoSEQ multiplex PCR, and TCRdb's table has in-frame clones only and misses some. This table has about 220,000 clones, approximately 68% appearing once. The sample was PBMCs. The clonotype comes from a woman aged 25 to 39 in good health and CMV-seronegative. This rearrangement joins TRBV14 to TRBJ2-3; a possible D gene is TRBD1 (5 bases). CDR3 amino acids: CASSPLDTYTQYF. The CDR3 DNA is TGTGCCAGCAGCCCGTTGGACACCTATACGCAGTATTTT.